These 5 T cell receptor beta chains share one sample of origin, sequenced in a study of shared T cell receptors in the human thymus. TCRdb's copy holds only in-frame clones and misses some; the assay was immunoSEQ multiplex PCR. The sample yields about 380,000 clones, 95% seen once. Sequenced: thymocytes. Receptor source: a human donor.

The genes are TRBV14 and TRBJ2-3; possibly TRBD1 for D (5 bases). Germline CDR1 reads SGHDN; CDR2 reads FVKESK. Deletions cut 1 base from V and 3 bases from J, with 17 bases between. CDR3 length: 17 amino acids. DNA for the CDR3: TGTGCCAGCAGCCAAGTGGTTGGTGGACAAAAGACAGATACGCAGTATTTT. Translation: CASSQVVGGQKTDTQYF.

The chain combines TRBV5-1 with TRBJ2-7, with D maybe TRBD1 (6 bases). The ends were cut back, 0 bases at V and 3 bases at J, with 22 bases in the middle. The germline V gene encodes CDR1 SGHRS and CDR2 YFSETQ. The CDR3 has 18 residues. CDR3 protein: CASSLERGRGKELYEQYF. The CDR3 nucleotides are TGCGCCAGCAGCTTGGAACGTGGCAGGGGTAAAGAGCTCTACGAGCAGTACTTC.

The chain links TRBV28 to TRBJ2-3; D possibly corresponds to TRBD2 (6 bases). V shed 2 bases and J shed 4 bases, with 13 bases lying between them. The CDR3 totals 15 residues. CDR1 and CDR2 (germline): MDHEN, SYDVKM. CDR3 DNA sequence: TGTGCCAGCAGTTTACCCCCGGAGGGAGCAGATACGCAGTATTTT. Encoded protein: CASSLPPEGADTQYF.

The chain carries TRBV7-3 and TRBJ2-3; 9 bases align to TRBD2. The junction had 11 bases not matched to a gene; V was cut back by 6 bases and J by 4 bases. From germline, CDR1 is SGHTA and CDR2 FQGTGA. The CDR3 spans 16 residues. The CDR3 protein is CASRHGAGGNADTQYF. The DNA of the CDR3 is TGTGCCAGCAGGCATGGGGCGGGAGGGAACGCAGATACGCAGTATTTT.

The rearrangement uses TRBV14 and TRBJ2-7; no clear D. The germline gives CDR1 SGHDN, CDR2 FVKESK. Trimming left V 4 bases short and J 1 base short, with 14 bases between. The CDR3 extends over 15 amino acids. The CDR3 nucleotides read TGTGCCAGCAGCCGGGGAACGCGCCGATCCTACGAGCAGTACTTC. Translation gives CASSRGTRRSYEQYF. The variable domain in full, with the rest retrieved from reference TRBV14 and TRBJ2-7, is EAGVTQFPSHSVIEKGQTVTLRCDPISGHDNLYWYRRVMGKEIKFLLHFVKESKQDESGMPNNRFLAERTGGTYSTLKVQPAELEDSGVYFCASSRGTRRSYEQYFGPGTRLTVT.